The 10 T cell receptor beta chains below come from one sample, sequenced in a study of shared T cell receptors in the human thymus. Sequencing was performed with immunoSEQ multiplex PCR; in TCRdb, only in-frame clones are kept and a portion is missing. Of under 850,000 clones detected, 88% appear once; the ten largest clones hold around 0.0099%. These same records also appear under a second study, on human thymus T cells.

Sequenced sample: thymocytes. These TCRs come from a boy younger than two with a congenital heart defect.

The chain couples TRBV12-5 to TRBJ2-1, with TRBD2 matching over 16 bases. Per the germline V gene, CDR1 is LGHNT and CDR2 is FRNRAP. The V segment lost 7 bases and the J segment 9 bases; nucleotides outside the gene matches: 12. The CDR3 consists of 17 residues. This chain's CDR3 is CASASSQGTSGRAEQFF. In nucleotides, the CDR3 is TGTGCTAGTGCCTCGTCCCAGGGGACTAGCGGGAGGGCTGAGCAGTTCTTC. The entire variable domain, with the rest obtained from reference TRBV12-5 and TRBJ2-1, is as follows: DARVTQTPRHKVTEMGQEVTMRCQPILGHNTVFWYRQTMMQGLELLAYFRNRAPLDDSGMPKDRFSAEMPDATLATLKIQPSEPRDSAVYFCASASSQGTSGRAEQFFGPGTRLTVL.

The J gene is TRBJ2-4, the V gene TRBV4-3; 7 positions agree with TRBD2. Trimming removed 0 bases from V and 2 bases from J; junction bases left unmatched: 10. The CDR3 length is 18 residues. Germline V gene lookup returns CDR1 LGHNA and CDR2 YSLEER. DNA of the CDR3: TGCGCCAGCAGCCAAGAGCAGTGCGGGAGTTTACCCAAAAACATTCAGTACTTC. This gives the protein CASSQEQCGSLPKNIQYF.

The J gene is TRBJ2-7, the V gene TRBV30; possible D gene TRBD1, 6 bases. V lost 7 bases to trimming and J lost 2 bases, with 24 bases between them. Per germline, CDR1 GTSNPN and CDR2 SVGIG (reference sequence). This CDR3 comprises 16 residues. Here the CDR3 DNA reads TGTGCCTACGAAGAAACCCCCACAGGGCAGGCCTACGAGCAGTACTTC. This gives the protein CAYEETPTGQAYEQYF.

The chain employs TRBV4-2 and TRBJ2-7; 7 bases align to TRBD2. CDR1 and CDR2 (germline): LGHNA, YNFKEQ. The CDR3 loop spans 20 amino acids. The V segment lost 0 bases and the J segment 2 bases; nucleotides outside the gene matches: 19. The CDR3 DNA is TGTGCCAGCAGCCAAGATCCCACCTACCCTACTAGCGTGCAGACCTACGAGCAGTACTTC. It translates to CASSQDPTYPTSVQTYEQYF.

The genes are TRBV6-5 and TRBJ1-1; maybe TRBD1 (6 bases). Germline V gene data show CDR1 as MNHEY and CDR2 as SVGAGI. V was pared by 6 bases and J by 3 bases, with 14 bases between. This CDR3 has 14 residues. In nucleotides, the CDR3 is TGTGCCAGCAGCCCCGGGGGGCAGGACACTGAAGCTTTCTTT. Encoded protein: CASSPGGQDTEAFF.

The chain couples TRBV19 to TRBJ2-3; no firm D call. Trimming cost V 5 bases and J 2 bases, with 8 bases left between them. Germline values: CDR1 LNHDA, CDR2 SQIVND (reference sequence). The length of the CDR3 is 13 residues. This CDR3 is CASSWRFTDTQYF. CDR3 DNA: TGTGCCAGTAGTTGGCGGTTCACAGATACGCAGTATTTT.

The chain recombines TRBV29-1 with TRBJ2-1, with D maybe TRBD2 (6 bases). V was pared by 6 bases and J by 0 bases, with 18 bases between. CDR1 and CDR2 (germline): SQVTM, ANQGSEA. The CDR3 spans 16 residues. The CDR3 loop reads CSVPPQGLSSYNEQFF. Written as DNA, the CDR3 is TGCAGCGTCCCCCCCCAGGGACTGAGCTCCTACAATGAGCAGTTCTTC.

The rearrangement links TRBV4-3 to TRBJ1-2, with 9 bases lining up with TRBD1. The CDR3 is 19 residues long. Germline CDR1 LGHNA, CDR2 YSLEER. V was clipped by 1 base and J by 8 bases; unmatched bases: 20. The CDR3 DNA follows: TGCGCCAGCAGCCAAGGTCCGACCACCCCGGAACAGGGGGCGCAGGGCTACACCTTC. This encodes CASSQGPTTPEQGAQGYTF.

This sequence joins TRBV11-2 and TRBJ2-3; D is possibly TRBD1 (5 bases). Germline CDR1 is SGHAT and CDR2 is FQNNGV. Trimming removed 2 bases at V and 4 bases at J, with 19 bases between. This CDR3 has 17 amino acids. The CDR3 here is CASSLIPERWGPDTQYF. CDR3 in DNA: TGTGCCAGCAGCTTAATTCCGGAGAGGTGGGGCCCAGATACGCAGTATTTT.

J is TRBJ2-7 and V is TRBV14; no firm D call. The CDR3 is 13 amino acids. V was cut by 4 bases and J by 3 bases, with 10 bases left in between. The germline V gene encodes CDR1 SGHDN and CDR2 FVKESK. The CDR3 DNA follows: TGTGCCAGCAGCCGAACTATTAGCTACGAGCAGTACTTC. It translates to CASSRTISYEQYF.